The TCR beta chain under discussion was sequenced for a study of Tregs in tolerant kidney transplant recipients. Unstimulated regulatory T cells (CD4+CD25+CD127-), CD4+CD25- non-regulatory cells, CD4 and CD8 cells were FACS-sorted from thawed PBMCs. Repertoires were generated with immunoSEQ multiplex PCR, while TCRdb's copy carries only in-frame clones and drops some. The sample consists of approximately 75,000 clones, roughly 90% of them appearing once. This clonotype originated in a human donor who received a combined kidney and bone marrow transplant. Here the sequenced sample was Tregs from blood, taken before the transplant.

CDR3 amino acids: CASSVGDTDTQYF. CDR3 sequence (DNA): TGCGCCAGCAGCGTAGGGGACACAGATACGCAGTATTTT. The V gene is TRBV5-1, the J gene TRBJ2-3; tentative D call: TRBD1 (5 bases). This CDR3 has 13 residues. Trimming pared 4 bases from V and 2 bases from J, leaving 8 bases between. Per germline, CDR1 SGHRS and CDR2 YFSETQ.